The T cell receptor beta chain described here comes from a study of T cell repertoires in cytomegalovirus infection. Overall study findings and caveats: There were HLA-C-restricted CMV-specific TCR beta clonotypes dominating the ex vivo response. CMV carriers having the relevant HLA were flagged by cumulative public TCR beta family frequency.

The V and J ends lost 6 bases and 8 bases respectively, with 16 bases between them. The CDR3 has 13 residues. The germline V gene encodes CDR1 KGHSH and CDR2 LQKENI. About this clonotype: Antigen specificity is unknown.

MiXCR, run by TCRdb on the reads, gives a single entry per CDR3 protein. This sample has 200,000 or so distinct CDR3 sequences, with under 25% found just once. This receptor was identified in a human donor in good health (CMV status not recorded). Some clones in this sample may be carry-over from other donors' samples. Sequencing was done on a sample of PBMCs. V gene TRBV18 combines with J gene TRBJ1-2; D is unresolved. The CDR3 nucleotides read TGTGCCAGCTCGCTCCGGGCGGGAGAAGGCTACACCTTC. Protein: CASSLRAGEGYTF.